Given below is one T cell receptor (beta chain) in context. Its antigen is still unknown. Base qualities are missing; no much larger clone stands one base away. Collaborating institutions collected whole blood in K2EDTA tubes following their own protocols. Collaborator samples were shipped for TCRbeta analysis as frozen whole blood, isolated PBMCs, or DNA extracted from either sample type. This record comes from a study of blood T cell repertoires in COVID-19 (dated by TCRdb to 2020 to 2021). For the study in its entirety: Collaborator samples came from the United States, Italy and Spain and covered acute and convalescent phases of COVID-19. The prospective study material was composed of cDNA or gDNA derived from T cells, B-cell-depleted T cells, or PBMCs. The dataset comprised deeply sampled blood TCRbeta repertoires from subjects exposed to, actively infected with, or recovered from COVID-19. The repertoires were released in a freely available public database intended as a resource for research on the immune response to SARS-CoV-2. Samples came from the ongoing ImmuneRACE study (first 160 participants) plus 1,254 subjects from 6 global collaborators. Nearly every sample came with metadata listing a de-identified subject ID, COVID-19 status, age in years and sex. HLA class I and class II types, where available, came from metadata supplied by the sample provider rather than from assay-based typing. Paper-wide results and their limitations: How much clinical and demographic metadata was included differed by source and by participant, and the metadata was provided uncurated.

Counted from cysteine to phenylalanine, this CDR3 has 13 amino acids. Left in the record is the CDR3 DNA by itself, 39 bases read in frame from the first base. V was cut back by 7 bases and J by 6 bases, leaving a gap of 13 bases between them. The germline V gene (reference sequence) yields MNHEY for CDR1 and SMNVEV for CDR2. TCRbeta CDR3 regions were amplified from genomic DNA using the immunoSEQ Assay, a bias-controlled multiplex PCR. For the original study's pipeline: Within the assay, amplification of reference gene primers was used to estimate how many nucleated cells each sample contained. To quantify the absolute abundance of each unique TCRbeta CDR3 rearrangement, sequence reads were collapsed and filtered. For each sample, productive Simpson clonality was calculated as the square root of Simpson's diversity index across productive rearrangements. In its TCRdb copy, this immuneACCESS table keeps in-frame sequences only and misses some clones. Where compared with another copy, unresolved V genes explain less than half of these, and the others have no known cause. V and J calls and clone size are as listed in that table; D and trimming were resolved from the DNA. Across this sample there are about 94,000 clones, with roughly 91% seen only once. The ten largest clones take up about 5% of the sample.

The specimen was peripheral blood. This chain joins TRBV27 to TRBJ2-1; the D region possibly corresponds to TRBD1 (6 bases align). The receptor was derived from a woman of 80 years or more with acute or convalescent COVID-19. Here the CDR3 is given as CASNKGGTNEQFF. The base sequence is TGTGCCAGCAATAAAGGGGGTACCAATGAGCAGTTCTTC.